Presented here are 6 T cell receptor beta chains from one specimen sequenced in a study of blood T cells in healthy people across ages. Then a second PCR, running roughly 7 to 11 cycles, was carried out with a sample-barcoded 5' primer and a J-beta primer mix. TCRdb re-analysed the 5' RACE reads in MiXCR, keeping a single row per CDR3 protein. The sample contains approximately 800,000 distinct CDR3 sequences, roughly 53% of which appear only once. Sequenced sample: blood. The source is an elderly man in good health.

The chain carries TRBV5-1 and TRBJ2-1; D call uncertain. The J call may be in error: the DNA end matches TRBJ2-7 better. Per germline, CDR1 SGHRS and CDR2 YFSETQ. The CDR3 is 16 amino acids. In nucleotides, the CDR3 is TGCGCCAGCAGCTTAGTCCAGGCTTACGGCTACAATGAGCAGTACTTC. It yields the protein CASSLVQAYGYNEQYF.

Notes on this clonotype: The limits of the CDR3 on the DNA are not certain, so only TCRdb's listed CDR3 is given. This chain uses TRBV29-1 with TRBJ2-7; the DNA was not compared with TRBD2, the D call given in the table. Germline V CDR1 and CDR2: SQVTM, ANQGSEA. The CDR3 adds up to 12 amino acids, both ends counted. The CDR3 is CSVGMGTSDRYF.

The chain links TRBV15 to TRBJ2-1; possible D gene TRBD1, 7 bases. There are 15 residues in the CDR3. Germline values: CDR1 LNHNV, CDR2 YYDKDF (reference sequence). V was cut by 5 bases and J by 7 bases, with 18 bases left in between. Written as DNA, the CDR3 is TGTGCCACCAGCCGCCAGGGGGGCGCCGGGAATGAGCAGTTCTTC. Its protein is CATSRQGGAGNEQFF.

As for this clonotype: Germline and junction disagree at one end, which may indicate a read error. This chain's CDR3 is CSGEDGVAPYF. The DNA for the CDR3 is TGCAGCGGTGAAGATGGGGTAGCACCGTACTTC. V is TRBV29-1 and J is TRBJ2-7; D unresolved. The CDR3 contains 11 residues. CDR1 SQVTM and CDR2 ANQGSEA come from the germline V gene.

This clonotype turned up a few times. The gene calls are TRBV5-5 and TRBJ2-5; D perhaps matches TRBD2 (6 bases). The CDR3 has 13 amino acids. Trimming took 4 bases from V and 3 from J, leaving 10 bases between them. Germline CDR1 is SGHKS and CDR2 is YYEKEE (reference sequence). CDR3 region: CASSVGGKETQYF. In DNA, the CDR3 is TGTGCCAGCAGCGTGGGAGGAAAAGAGACCCAGTACTTC.

The V and J genes are TRBV6-5 and TRBJ2-5; TRBD1 aligns across 10 bases. J was trimmed by 3 bases and V by 2 bases; bases with no gene match: 12. Germline lookup yields CDR1 MNHEY and CDR2 SVGAGI. The CDR3 is 18 amino acids. The CDR3 sequence is CASSYGGRQGAIEETQYF. The CDR3 nucleotides are TGTGCCAGCAGTTACGGGGGTCGACAGGGGGCGATAGAAGAGACCCAGTACTTC.